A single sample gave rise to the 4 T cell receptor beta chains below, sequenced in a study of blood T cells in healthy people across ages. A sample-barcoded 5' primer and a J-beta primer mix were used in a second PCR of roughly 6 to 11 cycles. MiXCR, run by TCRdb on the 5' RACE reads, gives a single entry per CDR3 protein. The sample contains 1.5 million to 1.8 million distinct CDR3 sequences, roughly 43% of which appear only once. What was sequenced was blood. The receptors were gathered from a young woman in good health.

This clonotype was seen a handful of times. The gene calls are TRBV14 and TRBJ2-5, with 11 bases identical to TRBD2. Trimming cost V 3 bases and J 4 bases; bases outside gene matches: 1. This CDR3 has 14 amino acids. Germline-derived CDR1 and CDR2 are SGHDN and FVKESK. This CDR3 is CASSHGLAGETQYF. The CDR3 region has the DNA TGTGCCAGCAGCCACGGACTAGCGGGAGAGACCCAGTACTTC.

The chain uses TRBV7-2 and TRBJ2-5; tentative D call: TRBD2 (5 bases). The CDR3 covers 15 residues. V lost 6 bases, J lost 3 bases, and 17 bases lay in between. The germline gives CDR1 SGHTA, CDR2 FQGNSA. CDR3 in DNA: TGTGCCAGCAGGATATGGGCGCGGGCTGAAGAGACCCAGTACTTC. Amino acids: CASRIWARAEETQYF.

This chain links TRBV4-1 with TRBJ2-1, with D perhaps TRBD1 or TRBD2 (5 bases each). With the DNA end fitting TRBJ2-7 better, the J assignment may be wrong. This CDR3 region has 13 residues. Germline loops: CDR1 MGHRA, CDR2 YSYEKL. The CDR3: CASSDGTHNEQYF. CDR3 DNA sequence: TGCGCCAGCAGCGATGGGACCCACAATGAGCAGTACTTC.

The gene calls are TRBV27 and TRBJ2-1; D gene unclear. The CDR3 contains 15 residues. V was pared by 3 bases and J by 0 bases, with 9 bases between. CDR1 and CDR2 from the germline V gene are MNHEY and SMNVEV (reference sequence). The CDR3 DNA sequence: TGTGCCAGCAGTTTCATTCCGAGCTCCTACAATGAGCAGTTCTTC. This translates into CASSFIPSSYNEQFF.